The next 24 T cell receptor beta chains were all read from a single sample in a study of cytomegalovirus exposure and HLA in healthy donors. 60 Vbeta and 13 Jbeta primers were used in PCR. Produced via immunoSEQ multiplex PCR; TCRdb's table is partial and in-frame only. The repertoire holds around 68,000 clones, with 75% as singletons. Sequencing was done on a sample of PBMCs. These receptor sequences come from a woman in her twenties or thirties in good health and CMV-seropositive.

This rearrangement joins TRBV9 to TRBJ2-3, with D perhaps TRBD2 (7 bases). Trimming took off 4 bases at V and 1 base at J, with 13 bases between the two ends. Germline V gives CDR1 SGDLS, CDR2 YYNGEE. CDR3 length: 15 amino acids. The CDR3 here is CASSFGGQGTDTQYF. CDR3 DNA: TGTGCCAGCAGCTTCGGGGGGCAAGGCACAGATACGCAGTATTTT.

This chain links TRBV28 with TRBJ2-3; TRBD2 matches 8 bases. The germline gives CDR1 MDHEN, CDR2 SYDVKM. The J segment lost 6 bases and the V segment lost 7 bases, leaving 9 bases of the junction unmatched. The CDR3 contains 14 residues. The CDR3 is CASTRTSGVDTQYF. The CDR3, as DNA: TGTGCCAGCACCCGTACTAGCGGAGTGGATACGCAGTATTTT. The full variable domain, rest sourced from reference TRBV28 and TRBJ2-3, is DVKVTQSSRYLVKRTGEKVFLECVQDMDHENMFWYRQDPGLGLRLIYFSYDVKMKEKGDIPEGYSVSREKKERFSLILESASTNQTSMYLCASTRTSGVDTQYFGPGTRLTVL.

This chain joins TRBV2 and TRBJ2-3; tentative D call: TRBD1 (5 bases). V lost 1 base and J lost 1, with 9 bases in between. Germline V gene lookup returns CDR1 SNHLY and CDR2 FYNNEI. The CDR3 has 15 residues. CDR3: CASSEGGLRTDTQYF. CDR3 sequence (DNA): TGTGCCAGCAGTGAAGGGGGCCTCCGCACAGATACGCAGTATTTT.

This clone was detected a few times. The chain combines TRBV6-6 with TRBJ2-7, with D uncertain. This CDR3 contains 13 residues. Trimming took 0 bases from V and 0 from J, leaving 3 bases between them. Germline V lookup: CDR1 MNHNY, CDR2 SVGAGI (reference sequence). CDR3 sequence: CASSYSRSYEQYF. The DNA for the CDR3 is TGTGCCAGCAGTTACTCGCGCTCCTACGAGCAGTACTTC.

This clone occurred once. The chain employs TRBV6-5 and TRBJ1-3; 8 bases match TRBD1. CDR3 size: 16 residues. V was clipped by 2 bases and J by 0 bases; unmatched bases: 3. Germline CDR1 is MNHEY and CDR2 is SVGAGI. CDR3 region: CASSYGQGLSGNTIYF. Written as DNA, the CDR3 is TGTGCCAGCAGTTACGGACAGGGCCTCTCTGGAAACACCATATATTTT.

V is TRBV5-4 and J is TRBJ2-5; D is perhaps TRBD2 (6 bases). The length of the CDR3 is 16 residues. Germline loops: CDR1 SGHNT, CDR2 YYREEE (reference sequence). Trimming took 0 bases from V and 4 from J, leaving 16 bases between them. This CDR3 reads CASSLAVFGSTETQYF. For the CDR3, the DNA is TGTGCCAGCAGCTTGGCCGTTTTCGGGAGTACAGAGACCCAGTACTTC. Variable domain in full (rest from reference TRBV5-4 and TRBJ2-5): ETGVTQSPTHLIKTRGQQVTLRCSSQSGHNTVSWYQQALGQGPQFIFQYYREEENGRGNFPPRFSGLQFPNYSSELNVNALELDDSALYLCASSLAVFGSTETQYFGPGTRLLVL.

V and J are TRBV5-4 and TRBJ1-2; the D gene is possibly TRBD1 (6 bases). The CDR3 covers 13 residues. Per the germline V gene, CDR1 is SGHNT and CDR2 is YYREEE (reference sequence). Trimming shortened V by 0 bases and J by 8 bases, and 11 bases separated the two germline ends. The CDR3 reads CASSLDRAQGYTF. CDR3 in DNA: TGTGCCAGCAGCTTGGACAGGGCGCAAGGCTACACCTTC. Full variable domain (missing parts from reference TRBV5-4 and TRBJ1-2): ETGVTQSPTHLIKTRGQQVTLRCSSQSGHNTVSWYQQALGQGPQFIFQYYREEENGRGNFPPRFSGLQFPNYSSELNVNALELDDSALYLCASSLDRAQGYTFGSGTRLTVV.

This clone was observed a few times. This rearrangement joins TRBV4-1 to TRBJ1-4; 9 bases align to TRBD1. The ends lost 4 bases at V and 8 bases at J; junction bases unmatched: 8. The CDR3 totals 15 residues. Germline CDR1 MGHRA, CDR2 YSYEKL. The CDR3 region has the DNA TGCGCCAGCAGCCCCCAGGACAGGGGACAAGAAAAACTGTTTTTT. This translates into CASSPQDRGQEKLFF.

The chain links TRBV15 to TRBJ2-5, with 7 nucleotides matching TRBD2. The DNA end favors TRBJ2-7, so the J call may be wrong. Germline CDR1 LNHNV, CDR2 YYDKDF (reference sequence). The CDR3 spans 13 residues. The CDR3 region has the DNA TGTGCCACCCGGGGAGCGGGGTTCTACGAGCAGTACTTC. Translating gives CATRGAGFYEQYF.

This chain connects TRBV11-1 to TRBJ2-3, with 10 bases matching TRBD2. The length of the CDR3 is 15 residues. Germline CDR1 and CDR2: SGHAT and FQDESV (reference sequence). Trimming took 4 bases from V and 2 from J; bases not matched to a gene: 3. CDR3 amino acids: CASSWLAGDTDTQYF. CDR3 in DNA: TGTGCCAGCAGCTGGCTAGCGGGAGACACAGATACGCAGTATTTT.

The rearrangement joins TRBV7-2 to TRBJ2-5; 8 nucleotides align to TRBD2. CDR1 is SGHTA, CDR2 FQGNSA, per germline. J was trimmed by 1 base and V by 1 base; bases with no gene match: 8. CDR3 length: 17 residues. The CDR3 DNA follows: TGTGCCAGCAGCTTAGTCTCAGCGGGAGCCGGCCAAGAGACCCAGTACTTC. This encodes CASSLVSAGAGQETQYF.

This chain joins TRBV9 and TRBJ2-4, with TRBD1 identical over 9 bases. V shed 4 bases, J shed 3 bases, and the junction held 11 bases outside the gene matches. Germline CDR1 is SGDLS and CDR2 is YYNGEE. The CDR3 is made up of 17 amino acids. CDR3 sequence (DNA): TGTGCCAGCAGCCCGGGACAGGGTCGAATGGGCAAAAACATTCAGTACTTC. Translating gives CASSPGQGRMGKNIQYF.

This clone appeared once. The chain has TRBV7-6 and TRBJ1-2; TRBD1 aligns across 7 bases. Germline CDR1 and CDR2: SGHVS and FNYEAQ. J lost 6 bases, V lost 2 bases, and 3 bases had no gene match. CDR3 length equals 13 residues. The CDR3: CASSLRGQDGYTF. CDR3 sequence (DNA): TGTGCCAGCAGCTTAAGGGGGCAAGATGGCTACACCTTC.

The chain recombines TRBV5-4 with TRBJ2-1; 8 bases are shared with TRBD1. The ends lost 1 base at V and 12 bases at J; junction bases unmatched: 12. The CDR3 is made up of 15 amino acids. Per the germline V gene, CDR1 is SGHNT and CDR2 is YYREEE (reference sequence). CDR3 bases: TGTGCCAGCAGCTTGATAACAGGGGGAGTAGGGATGCAGTTCTTC. Its protein product is CASSLITGGVGMQFF.

The chain combines TRBV7-8 with TRBJ1-2; TRBD1 agrees at 7 bases. This CDR3 contains 12 residues. Trimming took 8 bases from V and 4 from J; bases not matched to a gene: 4. CDR1 and CDR2 (germline): SGHVS, FQNEAQ. CDR3 nucleotides: TGTGCCAGCTCCGGGACAGCCTATGGCTACACCTTC. Residues: CASSGTAYGYTF.

This chain connects TRBV11-2 to TRBJ1-1; D is ambiguous. This CDR3 has 13 residues. Germline V lookup: CDR1 SGHAT, CDR2 FQNNGV. The V and J ends lost 4 bases and 1 base respectively, with 7 bases between them. The CDR3 loop is CASSSYRNTEAFF. CDR3 nucleotides: TGTGCCAGCAGCTCCTACAGGAACACTGAAGCTTTCTTT.

The rearrangement links TRBV19 to TRBJ2-3; 8 nucleotides line up with TRBD1. The CDR3 is made up of 17 amino acids. V gave up 3 bases and J gave up 4 bases; unmatched junction bases: 12. The germline CDR1 and CDR2 sequences are LNHDA and SQIVND (reference sequence). The CDR3 nucleotides read TGTGCCAGTAGTATCGCAACTAGACAGGGGCGGCCAGATACGCAGTATTTT. Translation gives CASSIATRQGRPDTQYF.

This chain joins TRBV7-9 and TRBJ2-4; 8 nucleotides align to TRBD2. Germline trimming cut 4 bases from V and 0 bases from J; bases unmatched to any gene: 11. The CDR3 length is 18 residues. CDR1 and CDR2 from the germline V gene are SEHNR and FQNEAQ (reference sequence). This CDR3 reads CASSSGGLAGLAKNIQYF. Written as DNA, the CDR3 is TGTGCCAGCAGCTCCGGGGGGCTAGCGGGCCTAGCCAAAAACATTCAGTACTTC.

The rearrangement joins TRBV7-9 to TRBJ2-7; TRBD2 aligns across 14 bases. Trimming took 5 bases from V and 2 from J; bases not matched to a gene: 8. The CDR3 contains 17 residues. Germline CDR1 SEHNR, CDR2 FQNEAQ (reference sequence). CDR3 DNA: TGTGCCAGCAGCCCCGGACTAGCGGGAGGATCCACCTACGAGCAGTACTTC. Translated, it gives CASSPGLAGGSTYEQYF. The whole variable domain, remainder taken from reference TRBV7-9 and TRBJ2-7, is DTGVSQNPRHKITKRGQNVTFRCDPISEHNRLYWYRQTLGQGPEFLTYFQNEAQLEKSRLLSDRFSAERPKGSFSTLEIQRTEQGDSAMYLCASSPGLAGGSTYEQYFGPGTRLTVT.

The V call is TRBV7-3, the J call TRBJ1-1; weak D call: TRBD1 (6 bases). Between the trimmed V and J ends, which lost 3 bases and 4 bases, there was a span of 18 bases. This CDR3 is built from 16 residues. Germline V gives CDR1 SGHTA, CDR2 FQGTGA. CDR3 sequence reads: CASSFNLRGSGTEAFF. The CDR3 DNA reads TGTGCCAGCAGCTTCAACCTCAGGGGCAGCGGCACTGAAGCTTTCTTT.

The V and J genes are TRBV5-1 and TRBJ2-7, with D possibly being TRBD1 (6 bases). The CDR3 extends over 14 amino acids. V lost 2 bases and J 3 bases, leaving 12 bases between the germline ends. Germline V gene lookup returns CDR1 SGHRS and CDR2 YFSETQ. The CDR3 spells CASSFVTGSYEQYF. Written as DNA, the CDR3 is TGCGCCAGCAGCTTCGTAACAGGGAGCTACGAGCAGTACTTC. Using reference TRBV5-1 and TRBJ2-7 for the parts outside the CDR3, the full variable domain is KAGVTQTPRYLIKTRGQQVTLSCSPISGHRSVSWYQQTPGQGLQFLFEYFSETQRNKGNFPGRFSGRQFSNSRSEMNVSTLELGDSALYLCASSFVTGSYEQYFGPGTRLTVT.

The V gene is TRBV30, the J gene TRBJ1-2, with a weak D call TRBD1 (5 bases). Germline values: CDR1 GTSNPN, CDR2 SVGIG (reference sequence). Trimming took 0 bases from V and 0 from J, leaving 8 bases between them. CDR3 length equals 14 residues. CDR3 sequence (DNA): TGTGCCTGGAGTGTACTGACAGCTAACTATGGCTACACCTTC. Residues: CAWSVLTANYGYTF.

This chain connects TRBV28 to TRBJ2-5; tentatively, D is TRBD2 (5 bases). V was trimmed by 4 bases and J by 5 bases, leaving 14 bases between them. The CDR3 spans 14 residues. Germline V gives CDR1 MDHEN, CDR2 SYDVKM. The CDR3 sequence is CASSSPGLWETQYF. Here the CDR3 DNA reads TGTGCCAGCAGTTCACCGGGGTTATGGGAGACCCAGTACTTC.

This clone was detected only once. The chain employs TRBV9 and TRBJ2-3; a possible D gene is TRBD1 (5 bases). Per the germline V gene, CDR1 is SGDLS and CDR2 is YYNGEE. This CDR3 has 14 amino acids. V dropped 0 bases and J dropped 8 bases, with 13 bases sitting between them. This CDR3 is CASSVAIEGATQYF. CDR3 nucleotide sequence: TGTGCCAGCAGCGTAGCTATCGAAGGGGCTACGCAGTATTTT.